The subject of this entry is one T cell receptor beta chain. Its antigen is not yet known. No much larger clonotype is one base removed from it; base qualities were not supplied. Reads for this sample came from an Illumina HiSeq 2500. Quantitative 5'-RACE with molecular barcodes was used to prepare TCR beta libraries. As for the original processing: To identify disease-linked TCR variants, a new computational method was used, one built on a probabilistic model of VDJ rearrangement. TCRdb applied fastp at Q25 and MiXCR to the public reads, then kept only in-frame beta chains. Merged by CDR3 protein, the rows form single entries marked with the most common genes and DNA. TCRdb's processing, not the authors', yielded these V and J calls. In this sample the table shows just under 550,000 distinct CDR3 sequences, roughly 13% of which occur a single time. The ten top clones hold around 7% of the sample. This specimen belongs to a study of CD8 T cells in ankylosing spondylitis (dated by TCRdb to about 2017). Regarding the research as a whole: To find TCR variants linked to disease, the study profiled T cell receptor beta repertoires in ankylosing spondylitis patients and healthy donors. Samples of peripheral blood were taken, and for ankylosing spondylitis patients, synovial fluid was collected as well. The full study cohort comprised about 24 ankylosing spondylitis patients and over a hundred healthy donors.

On the study overall, not on this receptor specifically: A TCR beta motif made up of eight highly homologous amino acid variants appeared to be characteristic of blood from ankylosing spondylitis patients. Some TCR beta motif variants had previously been reported in synovial fluid and blood of reactive arthritis patients, which suggested common disease-initiation mechanisms. The disease-linked clones had a CD8+ phenotype and were found at relatively low frequencies in peripheral blood. The disease-linked clones were reported to be significantly enriched in matched synovial fluid samples from ankylosing spondylitis patients.

CDR1 SSHAT and CDR2 FNYEAQ are derived from the germline V gene (reference sequence). V is pruned by 5 bases and J by 5 bases, leaving 8 bases of the junction without a gene match. Reading from cysteine to phenylalanine, the CDR3 counts 15 amino acids. Just CDR3 DNA is preserved here, 45 bases in frame from base 1. The sequence links TRBV7-7 to TRBJ2-2, with 7 central nucleotides matching TRBD2. Sequences were obtained from blood, either unsorted or a sorted T cell fraction (not recorded which). This sequence originates from a male donor with ankylosing spondylitis. The CDR3: CASSPPTSETGELFF. The DNA sequence is given as TGTGCCAGCAGCCCCCCCACTAGCGAAACCGGGGAGCTGTTTTTT.